The present T cell receptor (beta chain) was sequenced within a study of naive and memory T cell subsets. An equimolar mix of two oligonucleotides served as the beta constant-region primer for TRBC1 and TRBC2. Nested alpha and beta constant-region primers with the SP2 primer drove four PCR rounds on ligated cDNA. TCRdb analysed the UMI-ligation and nested PCR reads with MiXCR anew, one entry per CDR3 protein. The sample comprises 130,000 to 150,000 distinct CDR3 sequences, 15% to 20% of which are singletons, and approximately 0.15% rests with the top ten. The sample holds a few counts of this clonotype. The antigen is not known. The CDR3 is 15 residues long. Germline V gives CDR1 KGHSH, CDR2 LQKENI. Trimming left V 0 bases short and J 2 bases short, with 11 bases between. Study-wide points: No ground truth validated the naive and memory repertoire findings. A few larger clonotypes appeared in naive repertoires, especially CD8, possibly memory cells re-expressing CD45RA.

The material sequenced was naive CD4+ T cells from blood. The V and J genes are TRBV18 and TRBJ2-7, with D perhaps TRBD1 (5 bases). The sequence derives from a human donor in good health. CDR3 protein: CASSPPRGQTYEQYF. CDR3 nucleotide sequence: TGTGCCAGCTCACCACCTAGGGGCCAGACCTACGAGCAGTACTTC.